This T cell receptor (beta chain) was observed in a study of blood T cell repertoires in COVID-19. Across the study: The United States, Italy and Spain supplied acute and convalescent COVID-19 samples. T cells, B-cell-depleted T cells, or PBMCs supplied cDNA or gDNA.

Germline V CDR1 and CDR2: DFQATT, SNEGSKA (reference sequence). Trimming stripped 4 bases from V and 8 bases from J, with 11 bases between. The CDR3 runs 11 residues. TCRdb keeps only in-frame clones here, not all; method: immunoSEQ multiplex PCR. There are about 59,000 clones in the sample; around 79% occur only once, and 14% lies in the top ten. The receptor comes from a woman between 65 and 79 years old with acute or convalescent COVID-19. The chain couples TRBV20-1 to TRBJ1-2; D is ambiguous. Source material: peripheral blood. This CDR3 reads CSATLLRGYTF. As DNA, the CDR3 is TGCAGTGCTACCCTCTTGCGAGGCTACACCTTC.